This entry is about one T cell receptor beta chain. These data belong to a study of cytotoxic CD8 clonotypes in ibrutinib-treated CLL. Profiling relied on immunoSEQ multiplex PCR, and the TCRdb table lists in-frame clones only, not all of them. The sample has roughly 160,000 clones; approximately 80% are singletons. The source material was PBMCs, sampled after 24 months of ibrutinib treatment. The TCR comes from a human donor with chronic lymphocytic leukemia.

The CDR3 loop is CASLSGTGLNTEAFF. As DNA, the CDR3 is TGTGCCAGTCTATCCGGGACAGGGTTGAACACTGAAGCTTTCTTT. This rearrangement joins TRBV6-1 to TRBJ1-1; 9 bases agree with TRBD1. The CDR3 has 15 residues. Trimming took 9 bases from V and 0 from J; bases not matched to a gene: 8. Germline values: CDR1 MNHNS, CDR2 SASEGT.